Listed below are T cell receptor beta chains from one sample, sequenced in a study of cytomegalovirus exposure and HLA in healthy donors. The table came from immunoSEQ multiplex PCR; TCRdb's copy has only in-frame clones and leaves some out. Here the sample spans 100,000 to 150,000 clones, 81% being singletons. Material for sequencing was PBMCs. The receptors come from a man between 18 and 29 years old in good health and CMV-seronegative. Both conserved end residues are part of each CDR3. D genes are given only for firm matches. Expanded clones are given a class, and other clones once, few, many or no size at all.

CDR3 DNA: TGTGCCAGCGGGGGCACCATGAGCACAGATACGCAGTATTTT
CDR3 protein: CASGGTMSTDTQYF
V gene: TRBV21-1
J gene: TRBJ2-3
D gene: -
clone size: -

CDR3 DNA: TGTGCCAGCAGTTTATCTTTTATCGCTGAAGCTTTCTTT
CDR3 protein: CASSLSFIAEAFF
V gene: TRBV27
J gene: TRBJ1-1
D gene: -
clone size: -

CDR3 DNA: TGTGCCAGCAAAACCGACAGGGCGAACACCGGGGAGCTGTTTTTT
CDR3 protein: CASKTDRANTGELFF
V gene: TRBV6-1
J gene: TRBJ2-2
D gene: TRBD1
clone size: -

CDR3 DNA: TGTGCCACCTCCCCCGGGTCAGGCACAGATACGCAGTATTTT
CDR3 protein: CATSPGSGTDTQYF
V gene: TRBV10-3
J gene: TRBJ2-3
D gene: -
clone size: -

CDR3 DNA: TGTGCCAGCAGCTTAGTCTCAGACACTGAAGCTTTCTTT
CDR3 protein: CASSLVSDTEAFF
V gene: TRBV7-9
J gene: TRBJ1-1
D gene: -
clone size: -

CDR3 DNA: TGCAGCGTTTGGGGCAGGGGCACTGAAGCTTTCTTT
CDR3 protein: CSVWGRGTEAFF
V gene: TRBV29-1
J gene: TRBJ1-1
D gene: -
clone size: -

CDR3 DNA: TGTGCCAGCAGCTCAGGGGAAAGGAGCACAGATACGCAGTATTTT
CDR3 protein: CASSSGERSTDTQYF
V gene: TRBV7-2
J gene: TRBJ2-3
D gene: -
clone size: -

CDR3 DNA: TGTGCCAGCAGCGCCGTAGCAGGGGCCAATAACTATGGCTACACCTTC
CDR3 protein: CASSAVAGANNYGYTF
V gene: TRBV9
J gene: TRBJ1-2
D gene: -
clone size: -

CDR3 DNA: TGTGCCAGCAGTGCGACAAACTACGAGCAGTACTTC
CDR3 protein: CASSATNYEQYF
V gene: TRBV2
J gene: TRBJ2-7
D gene: -
clone size: -

CDR3 DNA: TGTGCCAGTAGTACAGGGGACACTGAAGCTTTCTTT
CDR3 protein: CASSTGDTEAFF
V gene: TRBV19
J gene: TRBJ1-1
D gene: -
clone size: once

CDR3 DNA: TGTGCCAGCAGCCCGAGGGCGAATGAATACGAGCAGTACTTC
CDR3 protein: CASSPRANEYEQYF
V gene: TRBV7-6
J gene: TRBJ2-7
D gene: -
clone size: -

CDR3 DNA: TGTGCCAGCAGCTTAAGCTCACTGAATGGCTACACCTTC
CDR3 protein: CASSLSSLNGYTF
V gene: TRBV11-1
J gene: TRBJ1-2
D gene: -
clone size: few

CDR3 DNA: TGTGCCAGCAGCATCCGGAACACTGAAGCTTTCTTT
CDR3 protein: CASSIRNTEAFF
V gene: TRBV5-6
J gene: TRBJ1-1
D gene: -
clone size: few

CDR3 DNA: TGTGCCAGCAGCGCCGGTTCCAATGAGCAGTTCTTC
CDR3 protein: CASSAGSNEQFF
V gene: TRBV9
J gene: TRBJ2-1
D gene: -
clone size: few

CDR3 DNA: TGTGCCAGCAGCTTGGCTCACGGGGGGGGGACTGAAGCTTTCTTT
CDR3 protein: CASSLAHGGGTEAFF
V gene: TRBV5-8
J gene: TRBJ1-1
D gene: -
clone size: -

CDR3 DNA: TGTGCCAGCAGTGAATTCCAGGGGGCCGAAGAGACCCAGTACTTC
CDR3 protein: CASSEFQGAEETQYF
V gene: TRBV2
J gene: TRBJ2-5
D gene: TRBD1
clone size: -

CDR3 DNA: TGTGCCAGCAGTGCTCGGACAGGGTGGAACACTGAAGCTTTCTTT
CDR3 protein: CASSARTGWNTEAFF
V gene: TRBV19
J gene: TRBJ1-1
D gene: TRBD1
clone size: -

CDR3 DNA: TGCGCCAGCAGTCAACCTTCGAGGGGACAGGGGAGAATCGATGAGCAGTTCTTC
CDR3 protein: CASSQPSRGQGRIDEQFF
V gene: TRBV23-1
J gene: TRBJ2-1
D gene: TRBD1
clone size: -

CDR3 DNA: TGTGCCAGCAGCATTGGACAGGGGCACACTGAAGCTTTCTTT
CDR3 protein: CASSIGQGHTEAFF
V gene: TRBV7-3
J gene: TRBJ1-1
D gene: TRBD1
clone size: few

CDR3 DNA: TGTGCCACCAATGACAGGCTCTATGGCTACACCTTC
CDR3 protein: CATNDRLYGYTF
V gene: TRBV28
J gene: TRBJ1-2
D gene: -
clone size: -

CDR3 DNA: TGTGCCAGCAGCTACGGGATTGAAGCTTTCTTT
CDR3 protein: CASSYGIEAFF
V gene: TRBV7-8
J gene: TRBJ1-1
D gene: -
clone size: -

CDR3 DNA: TGTGCCAGCAGCCTTGGGGACTACTTTGGCTACACCTTC
CDR3 protein: CASSLGDYFGYTF
V gene: TRBV5-5
J gene: TRBJ1-2
D gene: -
clone size: -

CDR3 DNA: TGTGCCAGCAGCTTGAAGGCAGGGAATGAAAAACTGTTTTTT
CDR3 protein: CASSLKAGNEKLFF
V gene: TRBV5-4
J gene: TRBJ1-4
D gene: -
clone size: -

CDR3 DNA: TGTGCCAGTAGTATCCGAGGGACAGCCTACGAGCAGTACTTC
CDR3 protein: CASSIRGTAYEQYF
V gene: TRBV19
J gene: TRBJ2-7
D gene: TRBD1
clone size: -

CDR3 DNA: TGCGCCAGCAGCCAAGAACAGGGATTTACCTACGAGCAGTACTTC
CDR3 protein: CASSQEQGFTYEQYF
V gene: TRBV4-1
J gene: TRBJ2-7
D gene: -
clone size: -

CDR3 DNA: TGTGCCAGCAGTTACCCCCGAGGGCCCCAGCATTTT
CDR3 protein: CASSYPRGPQHF
V gene: TRBV6-5
J gene: TRBJ1-5
D gene: -
clone size: -

CDR3 DNA: TGTGCCAGCAGCTTTCGGACAGGCGAAGCTTTCTTT
CDR3 protein: CASSFRTGEAFF
V gene: TRBV7-9
J gene: TRBJ1-1
D gene: TRBD1
clone size: -

CDR3 DNA: TGTGCCAGCAGTTCACCTCACGGGACAGGGCCAACTAATGAAAAACTGTTTTTT
CDR3 protein: CASSSPHGTGPTNEKLFF
V gene: TRBV7-8
J gene: TRBJ1-4
D gene: TRBD1
clone size: -

CDR3 DNA: TGTGCCAGCAGCTTAGGTCTTACAGGGCACGAGCAGTACTTC
CDR3 protein: CASSLGLTGHEQYF
V gene: TRBV7-2
J gene: TRBJ2-7
D gene: -
clone size: few

CDR3 DNA: TGCGCCAGCAGGGGGACAGGGGGGAGCTATGGCTACACCTTC
CDR3 protein: CASRGTGGSYGYTF
V gene: TRBV5-1
J gene: TRBJ1-2
D gene: TRBD1
clone size: -

CDR3 DNA: TGTGCCAGCAGCGTGGGACAGAACACCGGGGAGCTGTTTTTT
CDR3 protein: CASSVGQNTGELFF
V gene: TRBV9
J gene: TRBJ2-2
D gene: -
clone size: -

CDR3 DNA: TGTGCCAGTAGCCGGGGGGGACAGACGAACACTGAAGCTTTCTTT
CDR3 protein: CASSRGGQTNTEAFF
V gene: TRBV19
J gene: TRBJ1-1
D gene: TRBD1
clone size: -

CDR3 DNA: TGCGCCAGCAGCCCGGAACTGACAGGCCTTGGGACTGAAGCTTTCTTT
CDR3 protein: CASSPELTGLGTEAFF
V gene: TRBV5-1
J gene: TRBJ1-1
D gene: -
clone size: -

CDR3 DNA: TGTGCCAGCAGCTTAGAGGGGGCTATCACAGATACGCAGTATTTT
CDR3 protein: CASSLEGAITDTQYF
V gene: TRBV7-3
J gene: TRBJ2-3
D gene: TRBD1
clone size: -

CDR3 DNA: TGCGCCAGCAGCTCCGGACCTGGCGGGGGCGAGCAGTACTTC
CDR3 protein: CASSSGPGGGEQYF
V gene: TRBV5-1
J gene: TRBJ2-7
D gene: TRBD2
clone size: once

CDR3 DNA: TGTGCCAGCAGCTTCGGTACAGGGGGCGTCAATTCACCCCTCCACTTT
CDR3 protein: CASSFGTGGVNSPLHF
V gene: TRBV13
J gene: TRBJ1-6
D gene: TRBD1
clone size: -

CDR3 DNA: TGTGCCAGTAGTCTCGGGACAGGGATCTCTGGAAACACCATATATTTT
CDR3 protein: CASSLGTGISGNTIYF
V gene: TRBV19
J gene: TRBJ1-3
D gene: TRBD1
clone size: -

CDR3 DNA: TGTGCCAGCAGCTTCTTCCCTCCTGAGGGAGAGTTTGGCTACACCTTC
CDR3 protein: CASSFFPPEGEFGYTF
V gene: TRBV9
J gene: TRBJ1-2
D gene: -
clone size: -

CDR3 DNA: TGTGCCAGCAGCTTGGGGGTAGCGGGGACCTACACCGGGGAGCTGTTTTTT
CDR3 protein: CASSLGVAGTYTGELFF
V gene: TRBV5-6
J gene: TRBJ2-2
D gene: TRBD2
clone size: few

CDR3 DNA: TGTGCCACCAGCAGCACCGGGACATTTACCTACGAGCAGTACTTC
CDR3 protein: CATSSTGTFTYEQYF
V gene: TRBV15
J gene: TRBJ2-7
D gene: -
clone size: few

CDR3 DNA: TGTGCCAGCTCACCAGTGGACAGGGGGACCACTGAAGCTTTCTTT
CDR3 protein: CASSPVDRGTTEAFF
V gene: TRBV18
J gene: TRBJ1-1
D gene: TRBD1
clone size: once

CDR3 DNA: TGTGCCAGCAGCCCCGGCCAGGGACAGGGGTATGGCTACACCTTC
CDR3 protein: CASSPGQGQGYGYTF
V gene: TRBV7-2
J gene: TRBJ1-2
D gene: TRBD1
clone size: -

CDR3 DNA: TGCAGCGTTGAAGGAGTTCCCGGGGAGCTGTTTTTT
CDR3 protein: CSVEGVPGELFF
V gene: TRBV29-1
J gene: TRBJ2-2
D gene: -
clone size: few

CDR3 DNA: TGTGCCAGCAGTGTGTCCTCGGATGGCTACACCTTC
CDR3 protein: CASSVSSDGYTF
V gene: TRBV9
J gene: TRBJ1-2
D gene: -
clone size: -

CDR3 DNA: TGTGCCAGTAGGGGCGGGCCTGGGGATGAAAAACTGTTTTTT
CDR3 protein: CASRGGPGDEKLFF
V gene: TRBV19
J gene: TRBJ1-4
D gene: -
clone size: -

CDR3 DNA: TGTGCCATCAGTTCACAGGGTCAGCCCCAGCATTTT
CDR3 protein: CAISSQGQPQHF
V gene: TRBV10-3
J gene: TRBJ1-5
D gene: -
clone size: -

CDR3 DNA: TGTGCCAGTAGTACTCGCGACAGAAACCAGTACTTC
CDR3 protein: CASSTRDRNQYF
V gene: TRBV19
J gene: TRBJ2-5
D gene: -
clone size: once

CDR3 DNA: TGCAGCGGACGGACAGGGGGCGCCTCCTACGAGCAGTACTTC
CDR3 protein: CSGRTGGASYEQYF
V gene: TRBV29-1
J gene: TRBJ2-7
D gene: TRBD1
clone size: -

CDR3 DNA: TGTGCCATCAGTGAAGGAGGTGGGACAGGGCTGAACGAGCAGTACTTC
CDR3 protein: CAISEGGGTGLNEQYF
V gene: TRBV10-3
J gene: TRBJ2-7
D gene: TRBD1
clone size: -

CDR3 DNA: TGTGCCAGCTCACCACCCCTTCGCTCCTACGAGCAGTACTTC
CDR3 protein: CASSPPLRSYEQYF
V gene: TRBV18
J gene: TRBJ2-7
D gene: -
clone size: -

CDR3 DNA: TGCGCCAGCAGCCCTCAGGCAGGGGTGGAAAATGAGCAGTTCTTC
CDR3 protein: CASSPQAGVENEQFF
V gene: TRBV5-1
J gene: TRBJ2-1
D gene: -
clone size: -

CDR3 DNA: TGTGCCAGCAGCGCGGAAGGGGGACAAAGCACAGATACGCAGTATTTT
CDR3 protein: CASSAEGGQSTDTQYF
V gene: TRBV9
J gene: TRBJ2-3
D gene: -
clone size: few